This T cell receptor (beta chain) was recorded in a study of cytomegalovirus exposure and HLA in healthy donors. As for the study in general: Out of about 170 million T cells, an earlier analysis found about 100 million unique TCR beta sequences in total. Study-wide results and caveats: In vitro checks showed that three CMV-associated chains really do target CMV antigens. TRBV6-2, TRBV6-3 and some other V segments were unresolvable in 87-base-pair reads. The study put under 200 TCR beta chains on its list as cytomegalovirus-associated.

J gave up 0 bases and V 2 bases, and 13 bases lay outside the gene matches. Germline V gene sequence: CDR1 MDHEN, CDR2 SYDVKM. This CDR3 is 19 amino acids long. Note on this clone: Its target is unknown.

13 Jbeta primers and 60 Vbeta primers were used for the PCR. Method: immunoSEQ multiplex PCR; TCRdb's copy keeps in-frame clones and lacks some. The data show under 200,000 clones, under 80% seen once. This sequence joins TRBV28 and TRBJ2-7, with 10 bases identical to TRBD1. This receptor was obtained from a female donor in good health and CMV-seronegative. Sequencing used PBMCs. CDR3 amino acids: CASSLRVGTGVSASYEQYF. The CDR3 DNA sequence: TGTGCCAGCAGTTTACGCGTTGGGACAGGGGTATCCGCCTCCTACGAGCAGTACTTC. Full variable domain (outside the CDR3, taken from reference TRBV28 and TRBJ2-7): DVKVTQSSRYLVKRTGEKVFLECVQDMDHENMFWYRQDPGLGLRLIYFSYDVKMKEKGDIPEGYSVSREKKERFSLILESASTNQTSMYLCASSLRVGTGVSASYEQYFGPGTRLTVT.